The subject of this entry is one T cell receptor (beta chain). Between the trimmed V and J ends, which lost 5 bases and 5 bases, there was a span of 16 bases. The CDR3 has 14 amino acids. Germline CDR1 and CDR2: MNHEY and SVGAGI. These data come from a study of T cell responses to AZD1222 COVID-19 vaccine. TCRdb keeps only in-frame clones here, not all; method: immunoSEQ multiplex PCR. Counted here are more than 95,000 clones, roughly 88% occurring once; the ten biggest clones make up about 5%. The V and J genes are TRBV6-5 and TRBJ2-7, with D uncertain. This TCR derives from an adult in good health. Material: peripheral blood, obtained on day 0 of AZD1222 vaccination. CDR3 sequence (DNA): TGTGCCAGCAGTCCCAGAACGCTGAAGGACGAGCAGTACTTC. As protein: CASSPRTLKDEQYF.